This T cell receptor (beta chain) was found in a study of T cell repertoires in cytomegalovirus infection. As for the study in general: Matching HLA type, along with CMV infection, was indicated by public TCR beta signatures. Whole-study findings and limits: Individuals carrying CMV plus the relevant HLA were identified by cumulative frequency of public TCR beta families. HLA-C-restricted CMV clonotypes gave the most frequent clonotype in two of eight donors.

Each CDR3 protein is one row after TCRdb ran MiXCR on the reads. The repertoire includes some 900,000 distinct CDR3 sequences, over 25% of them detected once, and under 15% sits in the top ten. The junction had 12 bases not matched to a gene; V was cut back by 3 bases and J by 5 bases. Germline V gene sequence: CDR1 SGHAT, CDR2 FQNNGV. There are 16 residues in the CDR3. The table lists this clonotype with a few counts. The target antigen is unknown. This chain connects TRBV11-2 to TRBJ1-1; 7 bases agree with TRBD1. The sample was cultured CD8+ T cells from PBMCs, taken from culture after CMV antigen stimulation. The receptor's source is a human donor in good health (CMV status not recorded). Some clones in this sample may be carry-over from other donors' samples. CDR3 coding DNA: TGTGCCAGCAGCTTTTGGGTCCGGGACAGCCCTACTGAAGCTTTCTTT. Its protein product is CASSFWVRDSPTEAFF. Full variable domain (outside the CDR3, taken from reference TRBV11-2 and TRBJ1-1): EAGVAQSPRYKIIEKRQSVAFWCNPISGHATLYWYQQILGQGPKLLIQFQNNGVVDDSQLPKDRFSAERLKGVDSTLKIQPAKLEDSAVYLCASSFWVRDSPTEAFFGQGTRLTVV.